Shown below are 20 T cell receptor beta chains from a single sample sequenced in a study of response to subunit inactivated influenza vaccine. TCRdb fed the RT-PCR reads into MiXCR, producing one record per CDR3 protein. This sample has hundreds of thousands of distinct CDR3 sequences, with 15% to 20% found just once. The starting material was CD4+ T cells sorted from PBMCs, obtained approximately 25 months after vaccination. These receptors were collected from a man aged 45 to 70 who received an inactivated influenza vaccine.

The chain uses TRBV29-1 and TRBJ1-1; D remains unclear. Trimming removed 2 bases from V and 4 bases from J, with 8 bases in between. CDR1 SQVTM and CDR2 ANQGSEA come from the germline V gene. This CDR3 region has 12 residues. CDR3 nucleotides: TGCAGCGTTGAAAAGGGAAGCACTGAAGCTTTCTTT. Protein sequence: CSVEKGSTEAFF.

The J gene is TRBJ1-2, the V gene TRBV12-3 or TRBV12-4; no clear D gene. V was clipped by 8 bases and J by 7 bases, with 8 bases between them. CDR3 length equals 10 residues. The CDR3 here is CASGRRGYTF. DNA for the CDR3: TGTGCCAGCGGCCGACGTGGCTACACCTTC.

This clonotype came up a few times. The chain uses TRBV6-5 and TRBJ2-3; 11 nucleotides align to TRBD2. J was trimmed by 2 bases and V by 2 bases; bases with no gene match: 12. CDR3 length: 19 amino acids. The V gene's germline CDR1 is MNHEY and CDR2 SVGAGI. The CDR3 sequence: CASSYGRVAGGRYTDTQYF. The CDR3 DNA reads TGTGCCAGCAGTTACGGGAGGGTAGCGGGGGGGCGTTACACAGATACGCAGTATTTT.

This sequence joins TRBV30 and TRBJ2-3; tentative D call: TRBD1 (5 bases). V lost 5 bases to trimming and J lost 6 bases, with 18 bases between them. Germline CDR1 reads GTSNPN; CDR2 reads SVGIG (reference sequence). This CDR3 has 14 amino acids. The CDR3 loop reads CAWGFQGIRDTQYF. CDR3 coding DNA: TGTGCCTGGGGGTTTCAGGGAATCCGGGATACGCAGTATTTT.

This clonotype has only a few counts. The J gene is TRBJ1-1, the V gene TRBV10-2, with D maybe TRBD1 (5 bases). CDR3 length: 15 amino acids. Germline CDR1 and CDR2: WSHSY and SAAADI. V lost 6 bases to trimming and J lost 5 bases, with 19 bases between them. CDR3 residues: CASRGGSGRNTEAFF. In nucleotides, the CDR3 is TGCGCCAGCAGGGGGGGTTCTGGGAGGAATACTGAAGCTTTCTTT.

This clonotype was detected only a few times. The V gene is TRBV20-1, the J gene TRBJ2-1; 10 positions agree with TRBD2. The J segment lost 2 bases and the V segment lost 5 bases, leaving 6 bases of the junction unmatched. The CDR3 runs 15 residues. Germline V CDR1 and CDR2: DFQATT, SNEGSKA (reference sequence). CDR3: CSAGLAVNTYNEQFF. The CDR3 DNA follows: TGCAGTGCTGGACTAGCGGTGAATACCTACAATGAGCAGTTCTTC.

This clonotype was seen only a few times. V and J are TRBV6-1 and TRBJ2-2; D tentatively fits TRBD1 or TRBD2 (5 bases each). The germline gives CDR1 MNHNS, CDR2 SASEGT. Trimming took 6 bases from V and 0 from J, leaving 8 bases between them. The CDR3 extends over 14 amino acids. CDR3 in amino acids: CASRGVANTGELFF. For the CDR3, the DNA is TGTGCCAGCAGGGGGGTTGCGAACACCGGGGAGCTGTTTTTT.

This chain joins TRBV10-3 and TRBJ2-2, with D perhaps TRBD1 (5 bases). The V gene lost 6 bases and the J gene lost 4 bases, with 21 bases spanning the gap. The V gene's germline CDR1 is ENHRY and CDR2 SYGVKD. The CDR3 has 17 amino acids. CDR3 protein: CAIRADRATGSTGELFF. The CDR3, as DNA: TGTGCCATCAGAGCAGACCGGGCCACAGGATCCACCGGGGAGCTGTTTTTT.

This clonotype was detected only a few times. The V and J genes are TRBV3-1 and TRBJ2-2; weak D call: TRBD1 (6 bases). Germline lookup yields CDR1 LGHDT and CDR2 YNNKEL (reference sequence). V lost 5 bases and J lost 5, with 12 bases in between. CDR3 length: 14 amino acids. CDR3 nucleotide sequence: TGTGCCAGCAGCTCTTGGACAGAGACCGGGGAGCTGTTTTTT. Translated: CASSSWTETGELFF.

With regard to this clonotype: This could be a read error, since a much larger clone is one nucleotide away. V and J are TRBV9 and TRBJ2-5; a weak D match, TRBD2 (6 bases). The CDR3 spans 13 residues. CDR1 is SGDLS and CDR2 is YYNGEE in the germline V gene. For the CDR3, the DNA is TGTGCCAGCAGCGTAGAGGGACGGGAGACCCAGGACTTC. Translated: CASSVEGRETQDF.

The sample holds a few counts of this clonotype. The V call is TRBV11-1, the J call TRBJ2-4; no reliable D call. Germline V gives CDR1 SGHAT, CDR2 FQDESV (reference sequence). The V and J ends lost 2 bases and 2 bases respectively, with 7 bases between them. CDR3 length equals 14 residues. The CDR3 here is CASSLLGSKNIQYF. CDR3 DNA: TGTGCCAGCAGCTTATTGGGATCCAAAAACATTCAGTACTTC.

V is TRBV28 and J is TRBJ1-1, with 7 bases identical to TRBD1. This CDR3 is 15 amino acids long. V trimming: 3 bases; J trimming: 4 bases; junction bases outside the gene matches: 8. CDR1 and CDR2 (germline): MDHEN, SYDVKM. CDR3 loop: CASSLWRGRVTEAFF. For the CDR3, the DNA is TGTGCCAGCAGTTTGTGGAGGGGGCGGGTCACTGAAGCTTTCTTT.

This clonotype showed up many times. CDR3 DNA: TGCAGTGCTAGCAGGGACAGGAGGAACACTGAAGCTTTCTTT. Residues: CSASRDRRNTEAFF. The rearrangement uses TRBV20-1 and TRBJ1-1, with 8 positions matching TRBD1. CDR3 length: 14 amino acids. From germline, CDR1 is DFQATT and CDR2 SNEGSKA (reference sequence). With 3 bases clipped from V and 1 base from J, the junction kept 4 bases outside the gene matches.

This chain links TRBV12-3 or TRBV12-4 with TRBJ2-1; the D is unclear. V lost 8 bases to trimming and J lost 4 bases, with 12 bases between them. The CDR3 has 13 amino acids. CDR3 coding DNA: TGTGCCAGCTTTCACGAAGATTACAATGAGCAGTTCTTC. Its protein product is CASFHEDYNEQFF.

The chain carries TRBV20-1 and TRBJ1-5; D may be TRBD1 (5 bases). The V and J ends lost 4 bases and 4 bases respectively, with 11 bases between them. This CDR3 has 13 amino acids. Germline V gene lookup returns CDR1 DFQATT and CDR2 SNEGSKA (reference sequence). The CDR3 loop is CSATGTYNQPQHF. As DNA, the CDR3 is TGCAGTGCTACCGGGACTTATAATCAGCCCCAGCATTTT.

This clonotype turned up a few times. V is TRBV6-5 and J is TRBJ2-3; no firm D call. V was pared by 3 bases and J by 0 bases, with 7 bases between. The CDR3 totals 14 residues. Germline CDR1 MNHEY, CDR2 SVGAGI. The CDR3 loop is CASSYEASTDTQYF. DNA of the CDR3: TGTGCCAGCAGTTATGAAGCCAGCACAGATACGCAGTATTTT.

This chain links TRBV20-1 with TRBJ1-1; no firm D call. The CDR3 spans 12 residues. Germline assignment: CDR1 DFQATT and CDR2 SNEGSKA (reference sequence). In nucleotides, the CDR3 is TGCACCCTTATTCGCCCTGGCACTGAAGCTTTCTTT. The encoded protein is CTLIRPGTEAFF.

The V gene is TRBV6-1, the J gene TRBJ2-7, with D tentatively TRBD1 or TRBD2 (7 bases each). The CDR3 spans 14 residues. CDR1 is MNHNS, CDR2 SASEGT, per germline. V was cut by 8 bases and J by 5 bases, with 19 bases left in between. This CDR3 reads CASQGEGRLDEQYF. The CDR3 nucleotides are TGTGCCAGCCAGGGGGAGGGCCGCCTCGACGAGCAGTACTTC.

V and J are TRBV2 and TRBJ2-5; 10 nucleotides agree with TRBD2. Trimming removed 3 bases from V and 4 bases from J; junction bases left unmatched: 11. This CDR3 is 17 amino acids long. From germline, CDR1 is SNHLY and CDR2 FYNNEI. The CDR3 region is CASSEEKLAGARETQYF. Here the CDR3 DNA reads TGTGCCAGCAGTGAGGAAAAGCTAGCGGGAGCCCGAGAGACCCAGTACTTC.

In this sample, this clonotype turned up a few times. This chain's CDR3 is CSARDSGLAFDTQYF. Here the CDR3 DNA reads TGCAGTGCTAGAGATTCGGGACTAGCATTTGATACGCAGTATTTT. This chain connects TRBV20-1 to TRBJ2-3; 9 nucleotides align to TRBD2. The ends lost 0 bases at V and 6 bases at J; junction bases unmatched: 7. In germline, CDR1 is DFQATT, CDR2 SNEGSKA (reference sequence). The CDR3 consists of 15 residues.